This T cell receptor beta chain was sequenced in a study of blood T cells in healthy people across ages. A second roughly 7 to 11 cycle PCR used barcoded and J-beta primers. TCRdb itself ran the 5' RACE reads through MiXCR, one entry per CDR3 protein. The sample has 600,000 to 850,000 distinct CDR3 sequences; approximately 43% are singletons. This clonotype was seen ten or more times. The receptor's source is a woman between 55 and 75 years old in good health. The sequencing sample was made of blood.

The DNA for the CDR3 is TGCAGTGCTAGGGAGGGGGGGTTTTACGAGCAGTACTTC. It specifies CSAREGGFYEQYF. The V gene is TRBV20-1, the J gene TRBJ2-7, with D perhaps matching TRBD2 (7 bases). The CDR3 totals 13 residues. The V gene lost 3 bases and the J gene lost 4 bases, with 13 bases spanning the gap. Per the germline V gene, CDR1 is DFQATT and CDR2 is SNEGSKA (reference sequence).